The rows below give T cell receptor beta chains drawn from one sample of a study of T cells in Graves' hyperthyroidism and ophthalmopathy. Each CDR3 protein is one row after TCRdb ran MiXCR on the multiplex PCR reads. The data contain about 300,000 distinct CDR3 sequences, roughly a fifth of them singletons. Sequenced: blood. These receptors came from a man in his forties or fifties with Graves' ophthalmopathy. The CDR3 runs from the conserved cysteine through the conserved F or W. The order of the fields is J gene, V gene, clone size, D gene, CDR3 protein, CDR3 DNA. D genes are given only for firm matches. Clone size is shown for a subset of rows, as once, few, many or a class of expanded clone.

J gene: TRBJ2-1; V gene: TRBV5-6; clone size: many; D gene: NA; CDR3 protein: CASSPGGPYNEQFF; CDR3 DNA: TGTGCCAGCAGCCCCGGGGGGCCCTACAATGAGCAGTTCTTC
J gene: TRBJ2-7; V gene: TRBV7-6; clone size: few; D gene: NA; CDR3 protein: CASSLVLRGRAGYEQYF; CDR3 DNA: TGTGCCAGCAGCTTAGTTTTAAGGGGGAGGGCCGGTTACGAGCAGTACTTC
J gene: TRBJ1-2; V gene: TRBV28; clone size: many; D gene: NA; CDR3 protein: CASSFAGSKRGYTF; CDR3 DNA: TGTGCCAGCAGTTTCGCCGGATCGAAGAGGGGCTACACCTTC
J gene: TRBJ2-7; V gene: TRBV15; clone size: NA; D gene: TRBD1; CDR3 protein: CATSSGDRATYEQYF; CDR3 DNA: TGTGCCACCAGCAGCGGGGACAGGGCGACCTACGAGCAGTACTTC
J gene: TRBJ2-5; V gene: TRBV28; clone size: many; D gene: TRBD1; CDR3 protein: CASRSGTGKETQYF; CDR3 DNA: TGTGCCAGCAGGTCGGGGACAGGGAAAGAGACCCAGTACTTC
J gene: TRBJ2-5; V gene: TRBV5-1; clone size: few; D gene: TRBD2; CDR3 protein: CASSFPGTSGRGDETQYF; CDR3 DNA: TGCGCCAGCAGCTTCCCCGGGACTAGCGGGCGGGGGGATGAGACCCAGTACTTC
J gene: TRBJ1-5; V gene: TRBV20-1; clone size: many; D gene: TRBD1; CDR3 protein: CSADSGQGINQPQHF; CDR3 DNA: TGCAGTGCTGACTCGGGACAGGGTATCAATCAGCCCCAGCATTTT
J gene: TRBJ2-1; V gene: TRBV5-1; clone size: NA; D gene: TRBD2; CDR3 protein: CASSSFTVGREGPSKRGNEQFF; CDR3 DNA: TGCGCCAGCAGCTCCTTTACGGTGGGGCGGGAGGGCCCGTCCAAACGGGGCAATGAGCAGTTCTTC
J gene: TRBJ2-7; V gene: TRBV5-1; clone size: many; D gene: TRBD2; CDR3 protein: CASSRLAGGSYEQYF; CDR3 DNA: TGCGCCAGCAGTCGGCTAGCGGGAGGGTCATACGAGCAGTACTTC
J gene: TRBJ2-1; V gene: TRBV20-1; clone size: many; D gene: TRBD2; CDR3 protein: CSARSGLANNNEQFF; CDR3 DNA: TGCAGTGCTAGGTCGGGACTAGCGAACAACAATGAGCAGTTCTTC
J gene: TRBJ2-5; V gene: TRBV28; clone size: many; D gene: TRBD2; CDR3 protein: CASSPLRGSGGQETQYF; CDR3 DNA: TGTGCCAGCAGCCCTCTCCGGGGTAGCGGGGGCCAAGAGACCCAGTACTTC
J gene: TRBJ2-3; V gene: TRBV29-1; clone size: NA; D gene: NA; CDR3 protein: CSVESEGRFGTDTQYF; CDR3 DNA: TGCAGCGTTGAGTCTGAGGGTAGGTTCGGCACAGATACGCAGTATTTT
J gene: TRBJ2-7; V gene: TRBV10-2; clone size: NA; D gene: TRBD2; CDR3 protein: CASSEWGGPYSYEQYF; CDR3 DNA: TGCGCCAGCAGTGAGTGGGGAGGGCCATACTCCTACGAGCAGTACTTC
J gene: TRBJ1-6; V gene: TRBV28; clone size: many; D gene: NA; CDR3 protein: CASSLVQYNSPLHF; CDR3 DNA: TGTGCCAGCAGTTTGGTGCAGTATAATTCACCCCTCCACTTT
J gene: TRBJ2-7; V gene: TRBV4-1; clone size: few; D gene: NA; CDR3 protein: CASSQERATAYEQYF; CDR3 DNA: TGCGCCAGCAGCCAAGAAAGGGCTACAGCCTACGAGCAGTACTTC
J gene: TRBJ2-6; V gene: TRBV24-1; clone size: many; D gene: NA; CDR3 protein: CATSAEGARGANVLTF; CDR3 DNA: TGTGCCACCAGTGCGGAGGGGGCGCGCGGGGCCAACGTCCTGACTTTC
J gene: TRBJ2-6; V gene: TRBV4-1; clone size: few; D gene: NA; CDR3 protein: CASSRDSSGANVLTF; CDR3 DNA: TGCGCCAGCAGCCGAGACAGCTCTGGGGCCAACGTCCTGACTTTC
J gene: TRBJ2-5; V gene: TRBV20-1; clone size: many; D gene: NA; CDR3 protein: CSARAGANQETQYF; CDR3 DNA: TGCAGTGCAAGGGCGGGGGCAAACCAAGAGACCCAGTACTTC
J gene: TRBJ1-3; V gene: TRBV29-1; clone size: NA; D gene: TRBD1; CDR3 protein: CSVETGSGNTIYF; CDR3 DNA: TGCAGCGTGGAGACAGGGTCTGGAAACACCATATATTTT
J gene: TRBJ2-7; V gene: TRBV6-9; clone size: NA; D gene: NA; CDR3 protein: CASSYGSTEQYF; CDR3 DNA: TGTGCCAGCAGTTACGGGTCAACCGAGCAGTACTTC
J gene: TRBJ2-7; V gene: TRBV7-2; clone size: few; D gene: NA; CDR3 protein: CASSESDGPYEQYF; CDR3 DNA: TGTGCCAGCAGTGAAAGTGACGGACCCTACGAGCAGTACTTC
J gene: TRBJ1-1; V gene: TRBV9; clone size: NA; D gene: NA; CDR3 protein: CASSVGGENTEAFF; CDR3 DNA: TGTGCCAGCAGCGTAGGGGGGGAGAACACTGAAGCTTTCTTT
J gene: TRBJ2-3; V gene: TRBV10-3; clone size: few; D gene: NA; CDR3 protein: CAISGGTLSTDTQYF; CDR3 DNA: TGTGCCATCAGTGGGGGGACGCTCAGCACAGATACGCAGTATTTT
J gene: TRBJ1-5; V gene: TRBV6-5; clone size: NA; D gene: NA; CDR3 protein: CASSYHSSNQPQHF; CDR3 DNA: TGTGCCAGCAGTTACCACAGTAGCAATCAGCCCCAGCATTTT
J gene: TRBJ2-3; V gene: TRBV4-1; clone size: NA; D gene: NA; CDR3 protein: CASSRYSSTDTQYF; CDR3 DNA: TGCGCCAGCAGCCGTTACTCTAGCACAGATACGCAGTATTTT
J gene: TRBJ2-7; V gene: TRBV4-2; clone size: NA; D gene: TRBD2; CDR3 protein: CASSQDGTSGSWEQYF; CDR3 DNA: TGTGCCAGCAGCCAAGATGGGACTAGCGGGAGTTGGGAGCAGTACTTC
J gene: TRBJ1-2; V gene: TRBV19; clone size: many; D gene: TRBD1; CDR3 protein: CASTQDRANYGYTF; CDR3 DNA: TGTGCCAGTACCCAGGACAGGGCTAACTATGGCTACACCTTC
J gene: TRBJ2-3; V gene: TRBV6-1; clone size: few; D gene: TRBD2; CDR3 protein: CASSSVGGNTDTQYF; CDR3 DNA: TGTGCCAGCAGTTCCGTGGGGGGGAACACAGATACGCAGTATTTT
J gene: TRBJ2-3; V gene: TRBV18; clone size: NA; D gene: NA; CDR3 protein: CASTIRAADTQYF; CDR3 DNA: TGTGCCAGCACGATACGGGCCGCAGATACGCAGTATTTT
J gene: TRBJ2-2; V gene: TRBV9; clone size: few; D gene: NA; CDR3 protein: CASSVDTGRSLGELFF; CDR3 DNA: TGTGCCAGCAGCGTAGACACGGGAAGGTCATTAGGGGAGCTGTTTTTT
J gene: TRBJ1-1; V gene: TRBV12-3/TRBV12-4; clone size: NA; D gene: NA; CDR3 protein: CASNDGVAEAFF; CDR3 DNA: TGTGCCAGCAATGACGGTGTGGCTGAAGCTTTCTTT
J gene: TRBJ2-5; V gene: TRBV5-1; clone size: NA; D gene: TRBD2; CDR3 protein: CASSSQAGGQETQYF; CDR3 DNA: TGCGCCAGCAGCTCACAAGCGGGGGGGCAAGAGACCCAGTACTTC
J gene: TRBJ2-1; V gene: TRBV5-1; clone size: few; D gene: TRBD2; CDR3 protein: CASSPRTSGSGGPNEQFF; CDR3 DNA: TGCGCCAGCAGCCCGAGGACTAGCGGGAGTGGGGGCCCCAATGAGCAGTTCTTC
J gene: TRBJ2-7; V gene: TRBV3-1; clone size: many; D gene: NA; CDR3 protein: CASSQVSGAYEQYF; CDR3 DNA: TGTGCCAGCAGCCAAGTATCTGGGGCCTACGAGCAGTACTTC
J gene: TRBJ2-1; V gene: TRBV4-2; clone size: NA; D gene: NA; CDR3 protein: CASSQDRGSHNEQFF; CDR3 DNA: TGTGCCAGCAGCCAAGACAGGGGCTCCCACAATGAGCAGTTCTTC
J gene: TRBJ1-4; V gene: TRBV5-1; clone size: NA; D gene: TRBD1; CDR3 protein: CASSPRGQGGEKLFF; CDR3 DNA: TGCGCCAGCAGCCCCCGTGGACAGGGAGGGGAAAAACTGTTTTTT
J gene: TRBJ2-7; V gene: TRBV14; clone size: few; D gene: NA; CDR3 protein: CASSQDLGYEQYF; CDR3 DNA: TGTGCCAGCAGCCAAGATCTAGGCTACGAGCAGTACTTC
J gene: TRBJ2-5; V gene: TRBV2; clone size: few; D gene: NA; CDR3 protein: CASSELTAQETQYF; CDR3 DNA: TGTGCCAGCAGTGAATTAACAGCTCAAGAGACCCAGTACTTC
J gene: TRBJ1-5; V gene: TRBV30; clone size: many; D gene: TRBD1; CDR3 protein: CAYSSGTQGVNQPQHF; CDR3 DNA: TGTGCCTACTCCTCCGGGACCCAGGGGGTCAATCAGCCCCAGCATTTT
J gene: TRBJ1-6; V gene: TRBV27; clone size: NA; D gene: TRBD1; CDR3 protein: CASSADRGNSPLHF; CDR3 DNA: TGTGCCAGCTCCGCAGACAGGGGCAATTCACCCCTCCACTTT
J gene: TRBJ2-7; V gene: TRBV29-1; clone size: NA; D gene: TRBD2; CDR3 protein: CSVESTTSGYHEQYF; CDR3 DNA: TGCAGCGTTGAAAGTACCACTAGCGGGTACCACGAGCAGTACTTC
J gene: TRBJ1-4; V gene: TRBV20-1; clone size: NA; D gene: NA; CDR3 protein: CSARDRFGPGGEKLFF; CDR3 DNA: TGCAGTGCTAGAGATCGGTTCGGCCCTGGGGGTGAAAAACTGTTTTTT